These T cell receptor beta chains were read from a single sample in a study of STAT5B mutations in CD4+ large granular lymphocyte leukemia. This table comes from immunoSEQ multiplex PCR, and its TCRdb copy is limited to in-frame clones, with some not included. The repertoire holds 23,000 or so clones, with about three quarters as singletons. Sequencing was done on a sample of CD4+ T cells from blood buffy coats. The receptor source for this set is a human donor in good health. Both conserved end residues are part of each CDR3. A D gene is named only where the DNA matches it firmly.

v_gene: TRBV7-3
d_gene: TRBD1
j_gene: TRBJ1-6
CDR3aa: CASSDGQGNSPLHF

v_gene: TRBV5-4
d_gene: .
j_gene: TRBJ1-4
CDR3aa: CASSLGPTNEKLFF

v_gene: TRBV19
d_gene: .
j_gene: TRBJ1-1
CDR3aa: CASSVNREWSTEAFF

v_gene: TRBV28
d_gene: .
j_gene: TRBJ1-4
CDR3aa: CASSSTTTGVATNEKLFF

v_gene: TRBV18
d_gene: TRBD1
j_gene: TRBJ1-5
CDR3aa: CASSDRGEVNQPQHF

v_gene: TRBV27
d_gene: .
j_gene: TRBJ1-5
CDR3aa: CASSFRQSNQPQHF

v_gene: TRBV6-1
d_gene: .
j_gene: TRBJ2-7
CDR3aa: CASSEYWGTPYEQYF

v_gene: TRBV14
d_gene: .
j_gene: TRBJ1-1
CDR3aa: CASSPGPSRNTEAFF

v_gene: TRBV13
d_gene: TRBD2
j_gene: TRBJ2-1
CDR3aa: CASRAGGSNYNEQFF

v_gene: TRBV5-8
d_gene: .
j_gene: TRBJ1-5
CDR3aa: CASSRLFNQPQHF

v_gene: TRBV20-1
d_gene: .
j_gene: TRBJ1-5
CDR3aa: CSVGGGQPQHF

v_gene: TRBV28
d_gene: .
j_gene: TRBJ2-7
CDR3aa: CASRLGGNTYEQYF

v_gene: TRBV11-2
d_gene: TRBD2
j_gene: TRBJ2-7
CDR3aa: CASSSRASGVLASYEQYF

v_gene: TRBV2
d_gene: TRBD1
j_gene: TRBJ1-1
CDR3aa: CASSEDRGTEAFF

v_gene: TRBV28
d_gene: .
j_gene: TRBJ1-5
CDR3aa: CASSLGTGNQPQHF

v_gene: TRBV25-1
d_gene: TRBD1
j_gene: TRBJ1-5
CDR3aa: CASGDRGNQPQHF

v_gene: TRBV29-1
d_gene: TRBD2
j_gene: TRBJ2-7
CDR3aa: CSVSGLAGRSSYEQYF

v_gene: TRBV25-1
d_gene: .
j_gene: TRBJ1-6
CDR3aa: CASSEWDFGSPLHF

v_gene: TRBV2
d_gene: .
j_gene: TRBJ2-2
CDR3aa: CASSEVHTNTGELFF

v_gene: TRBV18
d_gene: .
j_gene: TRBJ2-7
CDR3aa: CASSPGHEQYF